The source of this T cell receptor beta chain is a study of T cell repertoires in cytomegalovirus infection. Via MiXCR, TCRdb re-called the reads, giving one row per CDR3 protein. Of 250,000 to 300,000 distinct CDR3 sequences listed, around 20% are singletons. Germline CDR1 is LGHNA and CDR2 is YSLEER. Trimming took off 1 base at V and 4 bases at J, with 13 bases between the two ends. The CDR3 extends over 15 amino acids. As to this clonotype: Antigen: not known.

The source of this sequence is a human donor in good health (CMV status not recorded). Some clones in this sample may be carry-over from other donors' samples. Sequenced here: cultured PBMCs, sampled from culture after CMV antigen stimulation. The chain is built from TRBV4-3 and TRBJ1-2, with D maybe TRBD1 (6 bases). The CDR3 bases are TGCGCCAGCAGCCAAGGGGGGGGCAGCGGCTATGGCTACACCTTC. Residues: CASSQGGGSGYGYTF.